Listed below are T cell receptor beta chains from one sample, sequenced in a study of shared T cell receptors in the human thymus. Sequenced by immunoSEQ multiplex PCR; TCRdb stores in-frame clones only, minus some. Of 700,000 or so clones in the sample, approximately 83% are singletons; the top ten hold about 0.011%. These same data were also listed under a study on human thymus T cells.

Sequencing was done on a sample of thymocytes. Source of these receptors: a girl in the first two years of life with a congenital heart defect. CDR3s include the opening cysteine and the closing phenylalanine or tryptophan. The D gene is left open where the match is weak. Size is omitted from some rows. Given values are once, few, many or a class for expanded clones.

TRBJ1-1,TRBV6-1,15,.,TRBD1,CASSPRDSAHTEAFF,TGTGCCAGCAGTCCGCGGGACAGCGCTCACACTGAAGCTTTCTTT
TRBJ1-1,TRBV9,16,.,.,CASSAQAGRTNTEAFF,TGTGCCAGCAGCGCCCAGGCTGGGAGGACGAACACTGAAGCTTTCTTT
TRBJ1-2,TRBV4-1,16,.,TRBD1,CASSQDITGGNYGYTF,TGCGCCAGCAGCCAAGATATTACAGGGGGCAACTATGGCTACACCTTC
TRBJ2-1,TRBV4-1,16,.,.,CASSQEGWGLDNEQFF,TGCGCCAGCAGCCAAGAAGGGTGGGGGCTCGACAATGAGCAGTTCTTC
TRBJ1-5,TRBV6-1,12,.,.,CASSILTRPQHF,TGTGCCAGCTCCATTCTTACTCGGCCCCAGCATTTT
TRBJ1-3,TRBV5-4,19,.,.,CASSLSASSSGDSGNTIYF,TGTGCCAGCAGCTTGAGTGCCTCAAGCTCAGGGGACTCTGGAAACACCATATATTTT
TRBJ1-1,TRBV29-1,15,.,TRBD1,CSVEDQDRGVLGAFF,TGCAGCGTTGAAGATCAAGACAGGGGGGTTCTTGGAGCTTTCTTT
TRBJ1-5,TRBV2,14,.,.,CASSGAISNQPQHF,TGTGCCAGCAGTGGGGCTATAAGCAATCAGCCCCAGCATTTT
TRBJ2-1,TRBV6-1,14,.,TRBD2,CASSGGGAYNEQFF,TGTGCCAGCAGTGGCGGGGGGGCTTACAATGAGCAGTTCTTC
TRBJ2-7,TRBV2,14,few,.,CASRGLIPSYEQYF,TGTGCCAGCAGGGGCCTCATCCCATCTTACGAGCAGTACTTC
TRBJ2-3,TRBV10-2,16,.,TRBD2,CASSEVRGSGWDTQYF,TGCGCCAGCAGTGAGGTCCGTGGTAGCGGGTGGGATACGCAGTATTTT
TRBJ2-3,TRBV11-2,15,.,.,CASSLLVGVKDTQYF,TGTGCCAGCAGCTTGCTTGTCGGGGTTAAAGATACGCAGTATTTT
TRBJ1-4,TRBV10-3,18,.,TRBD1,CAISPEPGTAFGGRKLFF,TGTGCCATCAGCCCCGAACCCGGGACAGCATTCGGTGGAAGAAAACTGTTTTTT
TRBJ2-5,TRBV6-5,13,.,.,CATTPGRGETQYF,TGTGCCACCACCCCGGGGAGGGGGGAGACCCAGTACTTC
TRBJ1-1,TRBV10-3,13,.,TRBD1,CAISRQGVTEAFF,TGTGCCATCAGCCGACAGGGGGTAACTGAAGCTTTCTTT
TRBJ2-2,TRBV5-4,17,.,.,CASSPVDAGTAHGELFF,TGTGCCAGCAGCCCGGTAGACGCCGGGACTGCGCACGGGGAGCTGTTTTTT
TRBJ1-6,TRBV9,15,.,.,CASSRISPYNSPLHF,TGTGCCAGCAGCAGGATTAGCCCCTATAATTCACCCCTCCACTTT
TRBJ1-1,TRBV4-3,14,.,.,CASSLREPPKTAFF,TGCGCCAGCAGCCTACGGGAGCCCCCTAAAACAGCTTTCTTT
TRBJ2-2,TRBV27,17,few,TRBD2,CASSLKRGGHVTGELFF,TGTGCCAGCAGTTTAAAGCGGGGGGGCCATGTCACCGGGGAGCTGTTTTTT
TRBJ1-2,TRBV29-1,13,.,TRBD1,CSVQGAQNYGYTF,TGCAGCGTTCAGGGGGCGCAAAACTATGGCTACACCTTC
TRBJ2-7,TRBV5-6,15,.,TRBD2,CASSGGDGSSYEQYF,TGTGCCAGCAGCGGGGGGGATGGCAGCTCCTACGAGCAGTACTTC
TRBJ1-5,TRBV4-1,18,.,TRBD1,CASSQEQGEGARHQPQHF,TGCGCCAGCAGCCAAGAGCAGGGGGAAGGGGCACGGCATCAGCCCCAGCATTTT
TRBJ1-2,TRBV13,18,.,.,CASSLGGLVQGSVYGYTF,TGTGCCAGCAGCTTAGGCGGCCTGGTGCAGGGATCGGTCTATGGCTACACCTTC
TRBJ2-6,TRBV28,20,.,TRBD1,CASSPILRGLRNSGANVLTF,TGTGCCAGCAGTCCCATCCTCAGGGGGCTTCGTAACTCTGGGGCCAACGTCCTGACTTTC
TRBJ2-5,TRBV7-2,11,once,.,CASSQQETQYF,TGTGCCAGCAGCCAACAAGAGACCCAGTACTTC
TRBJ1-2,TRBV4-2,13,once,.,CASSQDRVHGYTF,TGTGCCAGCAGCCAAGACAGGGTCCATGGCTACACCTTC
TRBJ1-2,TRBV28,17,.,TRBD1,CASSLSSGQEINYGYTF,TGTGCCAGCAGTTTAAGTAGCGGACAGGAGATTAACTATGGCTACACCTTC